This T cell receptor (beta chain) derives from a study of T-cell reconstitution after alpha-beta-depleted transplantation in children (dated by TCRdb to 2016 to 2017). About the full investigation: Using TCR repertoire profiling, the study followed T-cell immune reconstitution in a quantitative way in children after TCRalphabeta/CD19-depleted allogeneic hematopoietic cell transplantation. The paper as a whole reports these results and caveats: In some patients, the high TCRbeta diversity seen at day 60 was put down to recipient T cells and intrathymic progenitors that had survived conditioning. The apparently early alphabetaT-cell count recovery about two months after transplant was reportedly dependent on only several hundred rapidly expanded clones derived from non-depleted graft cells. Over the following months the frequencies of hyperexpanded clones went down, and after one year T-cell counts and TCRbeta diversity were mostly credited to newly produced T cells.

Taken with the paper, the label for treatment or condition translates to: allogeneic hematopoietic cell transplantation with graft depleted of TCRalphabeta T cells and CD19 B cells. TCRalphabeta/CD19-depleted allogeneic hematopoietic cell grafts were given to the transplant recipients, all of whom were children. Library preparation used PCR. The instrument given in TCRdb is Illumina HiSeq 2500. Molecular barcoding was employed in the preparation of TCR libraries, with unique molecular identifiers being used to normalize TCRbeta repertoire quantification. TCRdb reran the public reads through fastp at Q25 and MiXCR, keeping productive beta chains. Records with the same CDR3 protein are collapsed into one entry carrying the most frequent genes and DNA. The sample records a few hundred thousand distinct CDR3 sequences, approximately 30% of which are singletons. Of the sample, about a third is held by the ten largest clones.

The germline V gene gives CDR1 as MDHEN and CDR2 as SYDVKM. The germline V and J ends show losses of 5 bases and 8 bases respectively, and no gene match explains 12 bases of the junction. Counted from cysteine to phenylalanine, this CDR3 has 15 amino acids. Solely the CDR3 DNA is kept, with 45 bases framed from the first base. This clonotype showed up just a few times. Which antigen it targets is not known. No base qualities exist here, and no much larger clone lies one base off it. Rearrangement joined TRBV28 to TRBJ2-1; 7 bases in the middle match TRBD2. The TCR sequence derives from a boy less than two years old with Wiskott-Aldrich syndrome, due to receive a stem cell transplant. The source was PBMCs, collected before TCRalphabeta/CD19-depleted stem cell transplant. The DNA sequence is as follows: TGTGCCAGCAGTCCTAGGACTAGATCCTGGGATGAGCAGTTCTTC. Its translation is CASSPRTRSWDEQFF. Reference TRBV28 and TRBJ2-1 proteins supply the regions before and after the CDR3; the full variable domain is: DVKVTQSSRYLVKRTGEKVFLECVQDMDHENMFWYRQDPGLGLRLIYFSYDVKMKEKGDIPEGYSVSREKKERFSLILESASTNQTSMYLCASSPRTRSWDEQFFGPGTRLTVL.